This T cell receptor beta chain was documented in a study of response to subunit inactivated influenza vaccine. TCRdb ran MiXCR on the RT-PCR reads and lists one entry per CDR3 protein. The sample has over 800,000 distinct CDR3 sequences, 21% seen once. The CDR3 is made up of 14 amino acids. V trimming: 0 bases; J trimming: 7 bases; junction bases outside the gene matches: 7. The germline gives CDR1 DFQATT, CDR2 SNEGSKA (reference sequence). Study observations and caveats: The authors offered the suggestion that each seasonal influenza vaccination recruits few new T cells.

This clonotype was picked up many times. What it binds is not known. The sample here was PBMCs from blood, taken roughly 5 days after vaccination. The chain joins TRBV20-1 to TRBJ1-1; TRBD1 matches 8 bases. This TCR was recovered from a man between 50 and 59 years old who received an inactivated influenza vaccine. CDR3 in amino acids: CSARDGDRLGEAFF. In DNA, the CDR3 is TGCAGTGCTAGAGACGGGGACAGGTTGGGTGAAGCTTTCTTT.